Below are 20 T cell receptor beta chains sequenced from a single sample in a study of blood T cell repertoires in COVID-19 (dated by TCRdb to between 2020 and 2021). Receptor libraries were prepared by the immunoSEQ multiplex PCR assay. This immuneACCESS table, as held by TCRdb, lists in-frame sequences with V and J called but not all clones. Of the missing ones, under half trace to an unresolved V gene in checked studies; the others have no known cause. The sample contains 150,000 or so clones, about four fifths of them found a single time. The top ten clones comprise around 2.7% of the sample. Sequencing was done on a sample of peripheral blood. The origin of the receptors is a woman aged 80 or over with acute or convalescent COVID-19.

The gene calls are TRBV4-1 and TRBJ2-1; a possible D gene is TRBD2 (5 bases). V dropped 3 bases and J dropped 0 bases, with 15 bases sitting between them. The CDR3 has 17 residues. Germline loops: CDR1 MGHRA, CDR2 YSYEKL. CDR3 sequence reads: CASSHPFRRSSYNEQFF. The CDR3 nucleotides are TGCGCCAGCAGCCACCCCTTTAGGAGGAGCTCCTACAATGAGCAGTTCTTC.

The rearrangement joins TRBV7-3 to TRBJ1-1; TRBD1 aligns across 7 bases. J was trimmed by 2 bases and V by 5 bases; bases with no gene match: 8. CDR1 and CDR2 from the germline V gene are SGHTA and FQGTGA. This CDR3 is 15 amino acids long. This chain's CDR3 is CASSPFEGANTEAFF. CDR3 DNA sequence: TGTGCCAGCAGCCCCTTTGAGGGGGCCAACACTGAAGCTTTCTTT.

The chain employs TRBV7-8 and TRBJ2-2; D unclear. The germline CDR1 and CDR2 sequences are SGHVS and FQNEAQ. With 0 bases removed from V and 4 bases from J, the gap between germline ends came to 9 bases. This CDR3 contains 15 residues. This CDR3 reads CASSLATTRTGELFF. CDR3 DNA: TGTGCCAGCAGCTTAGCAACTACCCGCACCGGGGAGCTGTTTTTT.

This clone was seen a handful of times. The rearrangement links TRBV10-3 to TRBJ2-2; D gene unclear. V dropped 7 bases and J dropped 0 bases, with 6 bases sitting between them. The germline V gene encodes CDR1 ENHRY and CDR2 SYGVKD. This CDR3 is 13 amino acids long. This CDR3 reads CAITFANTGELFF. CDR3 in DNA: TGTGCCATCACTTTTGCGAACACCGGGGAGCTGTTTTTT.

The rearrangement joins TRBV6-5 to TRBJ1-2; tentatively, D is TRBD1 (5 bases). The CDR3 sequence is 15 residues long. Trimming cost V 6 bases and J 5 bases, with 19 bases left between them. CDR1 MNHEY and CDR2 SVGAGI come from the germline V gene. CDR3 in DNA: TGTGCCAGCAGACCAACCGGGACTAAAGGTTATGGCTACACCTTC. It yields the protein CASRPTGTKGYGYTF.

This rearrangement joins TRBV11-2 to TRBJ1-5; possible D gene TRBD1, 6 bases. The CDR3 sequence is 18 residues long. V lost 1 base to trimming and J lost 5 bases, with 21 bases between them. Per the germline V gene, CDR1 is SGHAT and CDR2 is FQNNGV. The CDR3 DNA follows: TGTGCCAGCAGCTTAGGGTGGGAGCAGGGGACCGTCCATCAGCCCCAGCATTTT. Translation gives CASSLGWEQGTVHQPQHF. The full variable domain, with the rest looked up from reference TRBV11-2 and TRBJ1-5, is EAGVAQSPRYKIIEKRQSVAFWCNPISGHATLYWYQQILGQGPKLLIQFQNNGVVDDSQLPKDRFSAERLKGVDSTLKIQPAKLEDSAVYLCASSLGWEQGTVHQPQHFGDGTRLSIL.

The gene calls are TRBV15 and TRBJ2-3; TRBD2 aligns across 8 bases. The CDR3 sequence is 17 residues long. Germline assignment: CDR1 LNHNV and CDR2 YYDKDF (reference sequence). V shed 1 base, J shed 3 bases, and the junction held 9 bases outside the gene matches. CDR3 residues: CATSRGKLAGPTDTQYF. The CDR3 DNA sequence: TGTGCCACCAGCAGAGGAAAATTAGCGGGGCCTACAGATACGCAGTATTTT. Combining the CDR3 with reference TRBV15 and TRBJ2-3 gives the whole variable domain DAMVIQNPRYQVTQFGKPVTLSCSQTLNHNVMYWYQQKSSQAPKLLFHYYDKDFNNEADTPDNFQSRRPNTSFCFLDIRSPGLGDTAMYLCATSRGKLAGPTDTQYFGPGTRLTVL.

The V gene is TRBV29-1, the J gene TRBJ2-1, with a tentative D call TRBD2 (7 bases). CDR3 length: 15 amino acids. The V end was cut by 7 bases, the J end by 4 bases, with 20 bases between. Germline V gene sequence: CDR1 SQVTM, CDR2 ANQGSEA. The CDR3: CSAGGRDTRYNEQFF. As DNA, the CDR3 is TGCAGCGCCGGGGGGAGGGACACCCGGTACAATGAGCAGTTCTTC.

This clone was seen more than once but under ten times. This chain uses TRBV4-1 with TRBJ1-2; D is ambiguous. CDR1 is MGHRA, CDR2 YSYEKL, per germline. This CDR3 is 16 amino acids long. Deletions cut 1 base from V and 0 bases from J, with 12 bases between. Here the CDR3 DNA reads TGCGCCAGCAGCCAAGTCCCTGGTAGTTCTAACTATGGCTACACCTTC. This gives the protein CASSQVPGSSNYGYTF.

J is TRBJ2-5 and V is TRBV2, with D maybe TRBD2 (6 bases). The CDR3 loop spans 14 amino acids. The V and J ends lost 6 bases and 1 base respectively, with 12 bases between them. Germline CDR1 reads SNHLY; CDR2 reads FYNNEI. This chain's CDR3 is CASRYGLLQETQYF. CDR3 sequence (DNA): TGTGCCAGCAGGTATGGACTACTCCAAGAGACCCAGTACTTC.

This clone appeared a few times. The V call is TRBV13, the J call TRBJ1-4, with D perhaps TRBD1 (5 bases). Trimming removed 7 bases from V and 1 base from J, with 19 bases in between. Germline V lookup: CDR1 PRHDT, CDR2 FYEKMQ (reference sequence). The CDR3 totals 17 residues. In nucleotides, the CDR3 is TGTGCCAGCACACTGGGGCAGATCCTCGGAACTAATGAAAAACTGTTTTTT. Its protein product is CASTLGQILGTNEKLFF.

The chain uses TRBV9 and TRBJ1-5; no definite D call. V was trimmed by 0 bases and J by 6 bases, leaving 7 bases between them. The CDR3 covers 13 residues. Germline V lookup: CDR1 SGDLS, CDR2 YYNGEE. CDR3 coding DNA: TGTGCCAGCAGCGTAGATTATCGTCAGCCCCAGCATTTT. It translates to CASSVDYRQPQHF.

The gene calls are TRBV18 and TRBJ1-5, with D unresolved. Trimming cost V 5 bases and J 8 bases, with 13 bases left between them. Germline CDR1 reads KGHSH; CDR2 reads LQKENI. The length of the CDR3 is 13 residues. CDR3 sequence (DNA): TGTGCCAGCTCAGAGGGAAAGAGTAAGCCCCAGCATTTT. It translates to CASSEGKSKPQHF.

V gene TRBV5-1 combines with J gene TRBJ1-4; tentative D call: TRBD1 (5 bases). V gave up 3 bases and J gave up 0 bases, with 12 bases separating them. This CDR3 has 16 residues. Germline-derived CDR1 and CDR2 are SGHRS and YFSETQ. CDR3 region: CASSWGDRATNEKLFF. CDR3 bases: TGCGCCAGCAGCTGGGGCGACAGAGCAACTAATGAAAAACTGTTTTTT.

This chain links TRBV3-1 (or the pseudogene TRBV3-2) with TRBJ1-1, with D tentatively TRBD1 (5 bases). V lost 4 bases, J lost 5 bases, and 11 bases lay in between. The CDR3 consists of 13 residues. The V gene's germline CDR1 is LGHDT and CDR2 YNNKEL (reference sequence). The CDR3, as DNA: TGTGCCAGCAGCCTTCAGGAGGGGACTGAAGCTTTCTTT. Protein: CASSLQEGTEAFF.

The count of this clone is one. This rearrangement joins TRBV5-4 to TRBJ1-3; tentative D call: TRBD1 (6 bases). This CDR3 spans 15 amino acids. Germline assignment: CDR1 SGHNT and CDR2 YYREEE (reference sequence). The V end lost 2 bases, the J end lost 4 bases, and 13 bases lay between the germline ends. In DNA form, the CDR3 reads TGTGCCAGCAGCTTAAATCTGGGGGCGGGAAACACCATATATTTT. It codes for CASSLNLGAGNTIYF.

V usage is TRBV3-1 (or the pseudogene TRBV3-2) and J usage is TRBJ2-5, with a tentative D call TRBD2 (6 bases). Germline V CDR1 and CDR2: LGHDT, YNNKEL (reference sequence). With 2 bases removed from V and 5 bases from J, the gap between germline ends came to 12 bases. CDR3 length: 14 residues. The CDR3 loop is CASSQRDSGETQYF. The CDR3, as DNA: TGTGCCAGCAGCCAACGGGACTCAGGGGAGACCCAGTACTTC.

The chain uses TRBV4-3 and TRBJ1-2, with 10 nucleotides matching TRBD1. Germline CDR1 LGHNA, CDR2 YSLEER. Losses at the gene ends were 2 bases for V and 2 bases for J; bases not matched to a gene: 5. This CDR3 comprises 16 residues. The CDR3, as DNA: TGCGCCAGCAGCCAAACCGGGACAGGGGTCAACTATGGCTACACCTTC. This gives the protein CASSQTGTGVNYGYTF.

J is TRBJ2-3 and V is TRBV7-8, with 7 bases lining up with TRBD2. The CDR3 consists of 15 residues. The germline V gene encodes CDR1 SGHVS and CDR2 FQNEAQ. V shed 5 bases and J 4 bases; nucleotides not matched to a gene: 9. The CDR3 sequence: CASSRGGGTSDTQYF. The CDR3 region has the DNA TGTGCCAGCAGCCGAGGCGGGGGAACGTCAGATACGCAGTATTTT.

This clone was seen only a few times. The CDR3 sequence is CASSPPSQGRAYEQYF. DNA of the CDR3: TGTGCCAGCTCACCACCGTCGCAGGGTAGGGCCTACGAGCAGTACTTC. The genes are TRBV18 and TRBJ2-7, with a weak D call TRBD1 (5 bases). Germline CDR1 and CDR2: KGHSH and LQKENI. The CDR3 is 16 amino acids. The ends were cut back, 0 bases at V and 2 bases at J, with 14 bases in the middle.